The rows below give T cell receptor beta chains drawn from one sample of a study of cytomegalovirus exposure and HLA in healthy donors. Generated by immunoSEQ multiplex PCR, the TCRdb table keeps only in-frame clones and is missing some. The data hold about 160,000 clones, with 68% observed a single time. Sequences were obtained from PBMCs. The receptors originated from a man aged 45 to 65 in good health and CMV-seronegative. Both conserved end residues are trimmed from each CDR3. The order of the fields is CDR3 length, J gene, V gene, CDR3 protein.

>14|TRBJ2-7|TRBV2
ASRGLAGGLSYEQY
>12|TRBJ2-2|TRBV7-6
ASSLEAGAGELF
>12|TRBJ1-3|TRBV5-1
ASSLGGEPATIY
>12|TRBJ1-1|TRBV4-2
ASSHDRGGTEAF
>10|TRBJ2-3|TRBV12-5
ASGLTADTQY
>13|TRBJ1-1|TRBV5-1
ASLLLSIGGTEAF
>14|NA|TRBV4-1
ASSQDPETGLHEQY
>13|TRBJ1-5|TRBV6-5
ASSYGRGPNQPQH
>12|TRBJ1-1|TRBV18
ASSFQGIHTEAF
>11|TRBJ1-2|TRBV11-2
ASSLTTGGGYT
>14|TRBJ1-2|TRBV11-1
ASSPKGTVLNYGYT
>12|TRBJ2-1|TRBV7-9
ASSLRGGQNEQF
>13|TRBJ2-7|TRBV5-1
ASSLLRTGPYEQY
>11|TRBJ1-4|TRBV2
ASRKDRNEKLF
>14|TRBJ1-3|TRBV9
ASSVAVTVSGNTIY
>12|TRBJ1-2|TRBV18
ASSPGGGGYGYT
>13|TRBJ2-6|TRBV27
ASRLSYSGANVLT
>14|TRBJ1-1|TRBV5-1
ASSLGAGGGFTEAF
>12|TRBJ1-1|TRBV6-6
ASSYLQGNTEAF
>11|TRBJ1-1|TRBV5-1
ASSSLGGTEAF
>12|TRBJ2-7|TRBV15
ATSVGTGSYEQY
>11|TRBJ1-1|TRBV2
ASSRGGNTEAF
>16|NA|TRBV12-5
ASGLANPGQGVSGELF
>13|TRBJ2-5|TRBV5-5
ASSLWIAGGETQY
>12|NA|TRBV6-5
ASSRLERVYEQY
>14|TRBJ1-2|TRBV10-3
AISELGSGASYGYT
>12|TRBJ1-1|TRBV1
TSSQGDRDTEAF
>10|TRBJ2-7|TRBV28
ASGEGSYEQY
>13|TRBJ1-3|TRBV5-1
ASSTQGARGNTIY
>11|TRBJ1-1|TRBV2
ASSVGQSTEAF
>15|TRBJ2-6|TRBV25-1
ASSEKGVTSGANVLT
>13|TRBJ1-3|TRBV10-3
ATDRAKGSGNTIY
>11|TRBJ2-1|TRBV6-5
ASSYYKAEGQF
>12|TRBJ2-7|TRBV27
ASSGYRDSAKQY
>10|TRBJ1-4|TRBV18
ATGQANEKLF
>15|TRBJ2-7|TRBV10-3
AISESIIDRGYYEQY
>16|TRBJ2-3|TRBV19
ASSISLTGGSSTDTQY